This TCR beta chain derives from a study of blood T cell repertoires in COVID-19. Here immunoSEQ multiplex PCR was the method, and the copy in TCRdb shows in-frame clones only, minus some. The table shows 130,000 or so clones, with roughly four fifths occurring only once. Germline CDR1 and CDR2: LNHDA and SQIVND (reference sequence). V lost 6 bases to trimming and J lost 2 bases, with 17 bases between them. This CDR3 contains 16 residues. This sequence was found in a woman aged 50 to 60 with acute COVID-19. The chain joins TRBV19 to TRBJ1-5, with D possibly TRBD1 on 6 matching bases. Sequencing was carried out using PBMCs or T cells enriched from blood (not recorded which). The CDR3 sequence is CASRIQQGYGNQPQHF. The CDR3 DNA follows: TGTGCCAGTAGGATTCAACAGGGTTACGGCAATCAGCCCCAGCATTTT.